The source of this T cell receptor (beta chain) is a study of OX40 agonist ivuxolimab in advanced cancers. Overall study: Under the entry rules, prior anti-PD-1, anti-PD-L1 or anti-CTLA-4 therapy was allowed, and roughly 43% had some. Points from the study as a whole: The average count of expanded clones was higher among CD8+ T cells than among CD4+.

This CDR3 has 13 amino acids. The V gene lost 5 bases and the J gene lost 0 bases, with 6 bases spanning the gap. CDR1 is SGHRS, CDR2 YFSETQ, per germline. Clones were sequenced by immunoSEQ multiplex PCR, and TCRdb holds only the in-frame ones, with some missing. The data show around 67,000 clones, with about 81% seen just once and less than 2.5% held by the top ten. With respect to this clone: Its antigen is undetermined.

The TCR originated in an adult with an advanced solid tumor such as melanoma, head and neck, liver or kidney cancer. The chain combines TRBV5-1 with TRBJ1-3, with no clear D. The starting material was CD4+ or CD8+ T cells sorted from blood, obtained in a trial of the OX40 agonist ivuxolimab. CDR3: CASREYSGNTIYF. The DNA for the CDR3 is TGCGCCAGCAGGGAATACTCTGGAAACACCATATATTTT. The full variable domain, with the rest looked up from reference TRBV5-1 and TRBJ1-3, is KAGVTQTPRYLIKTRGQQVTLSCSPISGHRSVSWYQQTPGQGLQFLFEYFSETQRNKGNFPGRFSGRQFSNSRSEMNVSTLELGDSALYLCASREYSGNTIYFGEGSWLTVV.